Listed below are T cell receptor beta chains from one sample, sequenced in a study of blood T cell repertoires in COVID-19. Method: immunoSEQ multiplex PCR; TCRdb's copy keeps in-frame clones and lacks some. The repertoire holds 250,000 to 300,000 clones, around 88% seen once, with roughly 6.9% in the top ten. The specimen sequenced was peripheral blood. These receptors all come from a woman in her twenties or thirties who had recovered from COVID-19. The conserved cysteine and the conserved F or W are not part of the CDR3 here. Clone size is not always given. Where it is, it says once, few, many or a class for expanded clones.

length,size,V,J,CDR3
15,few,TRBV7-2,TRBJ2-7,ASSFYSAGATNYEQY
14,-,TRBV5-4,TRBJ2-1,ASSFRRGNTYNEQF
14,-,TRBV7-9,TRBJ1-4,ASSLIGQATNEKLF
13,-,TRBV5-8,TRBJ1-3,ASNIQGALGNTIY
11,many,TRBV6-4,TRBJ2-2,ASSDSSTGELF
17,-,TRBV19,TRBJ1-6,ASSMLVDRATYYNSPLH
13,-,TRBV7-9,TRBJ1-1,ASSLRQATNTEAF
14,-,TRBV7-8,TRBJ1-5,ASSLKWGDSNQPQH
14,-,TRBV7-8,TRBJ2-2,ASSWVRGGNTGELF
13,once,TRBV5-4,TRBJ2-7,ASSLYRDKGYEQY
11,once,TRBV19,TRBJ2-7,ASSIGGNYEQY
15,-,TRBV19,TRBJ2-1,ASSIFGGLAGENEQF
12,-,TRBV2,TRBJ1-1,ASSNRASNTEAF
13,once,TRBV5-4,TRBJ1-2,ASSLVRGGYYGYT
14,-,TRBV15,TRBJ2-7,ATSGILTSGSYEQY
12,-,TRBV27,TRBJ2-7,ASRLGQGSSEQY
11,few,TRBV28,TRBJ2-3,ASSLSNTDTQY
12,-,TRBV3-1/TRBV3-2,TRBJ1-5,ASSQDQGNQPQH
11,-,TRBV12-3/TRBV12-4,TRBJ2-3,ASSSRGSDTQY
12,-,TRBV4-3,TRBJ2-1,ASSQVSQGAEQF
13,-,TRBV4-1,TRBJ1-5,ASSTGQISNQPQH
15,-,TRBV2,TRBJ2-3,ASSEARLAGVGDTQY
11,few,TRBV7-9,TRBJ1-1,ASRFPGMTEAF
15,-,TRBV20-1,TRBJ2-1,SASAGLARSSYNEQF
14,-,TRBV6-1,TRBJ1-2,ASSERIRGWNYGYT
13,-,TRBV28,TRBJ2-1,ASSYDRGAYNEQF
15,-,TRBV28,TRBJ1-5,ASSLPTGPYSNQPQH
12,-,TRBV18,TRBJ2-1,ASSQGRGWDEQF
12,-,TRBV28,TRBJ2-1,ASRGSGAYNEQF
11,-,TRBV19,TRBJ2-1,ASSLGWRNEQF
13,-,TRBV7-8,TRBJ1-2,ASSLEAGQLIGYT
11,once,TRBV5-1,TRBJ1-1,ASSLRTESEAF
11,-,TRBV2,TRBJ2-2,ASRATNTGELF
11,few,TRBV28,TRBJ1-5,ASSLGQGLPQH
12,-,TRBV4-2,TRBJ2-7,ASSQGPGTSEQY
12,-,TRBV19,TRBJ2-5,ASNPRGGFGTQY
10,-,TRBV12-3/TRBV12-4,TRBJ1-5,ASRGRGTPLD
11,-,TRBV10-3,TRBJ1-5,AIRTGFNQPQH
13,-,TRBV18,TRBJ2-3,ASSARGPNTDTQY
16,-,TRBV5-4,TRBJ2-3,ASSRPGTGPTSTDTQY
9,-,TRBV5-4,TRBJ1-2,ASRSDYGYT
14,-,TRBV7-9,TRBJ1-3,ASSPRAGGSGNTIY
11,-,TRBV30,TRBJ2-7,AGSGTAPYEQY
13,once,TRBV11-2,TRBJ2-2,ASSYNLANTGELF
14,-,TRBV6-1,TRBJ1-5,ASSEALRSYGQPQH
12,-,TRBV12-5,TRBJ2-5,ASGSGFLGETQY
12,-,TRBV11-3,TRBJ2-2,ASSWTANTGELF